This T cell receptor beta chain was profiled in a study of OX40 agonist ivuxolimab in advanced cancers. As to this clone: Its antigen is not identified.

TCRdb's copy holds only in-frame clones and misses some; the assay was immunoSEQ multiplex PCR. Found here are 60,000 to 80,000 clones, around 84% of them singletons; the top ten hold 1.1%. The V gene's germline CDR1 is MNHNY and CDR2 SVGAGI (reference sequence). The CDR3 consists of 14 residues. Between the trimmed V and J ends, which lost 7 bases and 7 bases, there was a span of 14 bases. General study findings and limits: CD4+ T cells averaged fewer expanded clones than CD8+ T cells. In the 0.1 to 3.0 mg/kg range, CD4+ and CD8+ blood T cells had expanded clonally by week 6.

The clonotype comes from an adult with an advanced solid tumor such as melanoma, head and neck, liver or kidney cancer. The gene calls are TRBV6-6 and TRBJ1-6; weak D call: TRBD1 (5 bases). This specimen was CD4+ or CD8+ T cells sorted from blood, taken in a trial of the OX40 agonist ivuxolimab. The CDR3 here is CASTRQGRNSPLHF. In DNA, the CDR3 is TGTGCCAGCACCAGGCAGGGTCGGAATTCACCCCTCCACTTT.